The T cell receptor (beta chain) under discussion was sequenced for a study of cytomegalovirus exposure and HLA in healthy donors. Germline assignment: CDR1 LNHDA and CDR2 SQIVND (reference sequence). V dropped 8 bases and J dropped 0; count of bases not matched to a gene: 3. The CDR3 consists of 14 residues. As regards this clone: The antigen remains undetermined.

The PCR ran on 60 Vbeta and 13 Jbeta primers. Only in-frame clones appear in the TCRdb table, and some are missing; sequencing was by immunoSEQ multiplex PCR. The data hold about 120,000 clones, with about 59% observed a single time. Whole-study results and caveats: Among donors in an Asian-associated ancestry cluster, a later analysis reportedly found fewer N-insertions than the roughly 610-donor mean.

Sample: PBMCs. The genes are TRBV19 and TRBJ1-4, with TRBD1 matching over 7 bases. The clonotype was recovered from a woman in her 40s in good health and CMV-seropositive. The CDR3: CASGDRATNEKLFF. The DNA for the CDR3 is TGTGCCAGTGGTGACAGGGCAACTAATGAAAAACTGTTTTTT.